This T cell receptor (beta chain) was documented in a study of technical replicates of blood from a few donors. The assay was immunoSEQ multiplex PCR, and TCRdb's table has in-frame clones only and misses some. The table has around 80,000 clones, just over 95% seen once. Deletions cut 0 bases from V and 5 bases from J, with 10 bases between. In germline, CDR1 is WNHNN, CDR2 SYGVQD (reference sequence). The CDR3 is 14 amino acids. The J gene is TRBJ2-5, the V gene TRBV10-1, with D maybe TRBD2 (6 bases). The sequence came from a human donor in good health. The sequenced sample was T cells isolated from PBMCs. The CDR3: CASSESTSMETQYF. CDR3 bases: TGCGCCAGCAGTGAGTCAACTAGCATGGAGACCCAGTACTTC.